What follows are 15 T cell receptor beta chains derived from one specimen sequenced in a study of blood T cell repertoires in COVID-19. The assay was immunoSEQ multiplex PCR, and TCRdb's table has in-frame clones only and misses some. There are about 270,000 clones in the sample; 85% to 90% occur only once, and about 2% lies in the top ten. The source material was PBMCs or T cells enriched from blood (not recorded which). Every receptor here comes from a woman aged 55-69 years who had recovered from COVID-19.

V and J are TRBV3-1 (or the pseudogene TRBV3-2) and TRBJ1-2; 7 nucleotides align to TRBD1. Trimming removed 2 bases from V and 6 bases from J; junction bases left unmatched: 6. This CDR3 contains 14 residues. Per the germline V gene, CDR1 is LGHDT and CDR2 is YNNKEL (reference sequence). CDR3 region: CASSQKGGADGYTF. The CDR3 region has the DNA TGTGCCAGCAGCCAAAAAGGGGGCGCGGATGGCTACACCTTC.

This chain connects TRBV7-8 to TRBJ2-3, with a possible D match to TRBD2 (5 bases). Per germline, CDR1 SGHVS and CDR2 FQNEAQ. The CDR3 is 15 amino acids. V gave up 1 base and J gave up 6 bases, with 14 bases separating them. The CDR3 here is CASSLVMIASDTQYF. CDR3 in DNA: TGTGCCAGCAGCTTAGTGATGATAGCGTCGGATACGCAGTATTTT. The full variable domain, its missing parts supplied by reference TRBV7-8 and TRBJ2-3, is GAGVSQSPRYKVAKRGQDVALRCDPISGHVSLFWYQQALGQGPEFLTYFQNEAQLDKSGLPSDRFFAERPEGSVSTLKIQRTQQEDSAVYLCASSLVMIASDTQYFGPGTRLTVL.

The chain uses TRBV10-3 and TRBJ2-3; 9 bases are a match to TRBD2. Germline values: CDR1 ENHRY, CDR2 SYGVKD. The CDR3 totals 18 residues. Trimming at V came to 7 bases and at J to 2 bases, leaving 16 bases not matched to a gene. The CDR3 DNA reads TGTGCCATCACCGGGGGAAAAGCGGGAGGTGGTCTCACAGATACGCAGTATTTT. Translated, it gives CAITGGKAGGGLTDTQYF.

This clone was counted a single time. The J gene is TRBJ2-7, the V gene TRBV5-1, with TRBD1 matching 8 bases. CDR1 SGHRS and CDR2 YFSETQ come from the germline V gene. The V gene end was trimmed by 4 bases and the J gene end by 5 bases; junction bases not matched to a gene: 2. The CDR3 totals 12 residues. In nucleotides, the CDR3 is TGCGCCAGCAGCGTGACAGGGGACGAGCAGTACTTC. Translated: CASSVTGDEQYF.

The CDR3 DNA follows: TGTGCCAGCAGCCAAACGTCTGTCCCAGGGGCAGCTTTCTTT. Its translation: CASSQTSVPGAAFF. The V call is TRBV3-1 (or the pseudogene TRBV3-2), the J call TRBJ1-1, with a tentative D call TRBD1 (6 bases). Trimming took 2 bases from V and 10 from J, leaving 17 bases between them. Germline CDR1 reads LGHDT; CDR2 reads YNNKEL (reference sequence). The CDR3 contains 14 residues.

This clone was found once. The chain links TRBV9 to TRBJ1-2, with D possibly matching TRBD1 (6 bases). The CDR3 is made up of 11 amino acids. V was pared by 3 bases and J by 11 bases, with 11 bases between. Germline lookup yields CDR1 SGDLS and CDR2 YYNGEE. CDR3 sequence reads: CASSDQQGYTF. The CDR3, as DNA: TGTGCCAGCAGCGATCAACAGGGTTACACCTTC.

The chain is built from TRBV4-2 and TRBJ1-2; D may be TRBD1 (5 bases). The germline gives CDR1 LGHNA, CDR2 YNFKEQ. Trimming left V 1 base short and J 4 bases short, with 16 bases between. The CDR3 extends over 16 amino acids. This CDR3 is CASSQAVQDSLYGYTF. In DNA, the CDR3 is TGTGCCAGCAGCCAAGCGGTTCAAGACAGTCTCTATGGCTACACCTTC.

This clone was seen once. The V gene is TRBV5-1, the J gene TRBJ2-3; 7 positions agree with TRBD2. The V gene end was trimmed by 0 bases and the J gene end by 0 bases; junction bases not matched to a gene: 4. CDR3 length equals 16 residues. The germline V gene has CDR1 SGHRS and CDR2 YFSETQ. In DNA form, the CDR3 reads TGCGCCAGCAGCTTGGGGGTTAGCGGGAGCACAGATACGCAGTATTTT. Translation: CASSLGVSGSTDTQYF.

Comments on this clone: Other DNA sequences from this sample encode an identical CDR3 as well. The CDR3 DNA reads as TGTGCCAGCAGTTTACCGGGACAGGGGGTTGAAAAACTGTTTTTT. It specifies CASSLPGQGVEKLFF. The chain couples TRBV7-2 to TRBJ1-4; 11 bases align to TRBD1. V lost 6 bases to trimming and J lost 7 bases; unmatched junction nucleotides: 7. CDR1 is SGHTA, CDR2 FQGNSA, per germline. The CDR3 extends over 15 amino acids.

The rearrangement links TRBV2 to TRBJ2-7; D unresolved. The V end lost 7 bases, the J end lost 6 bases, and 10 bases lay between the germline ends. CDR1 and CDR2 from the germline V gene are SNHLY and FYNNEI. This CDR3 has 11 residues. CDR3: CASTISREQYF. CDR3 DNA: TGTGCCAGCACTATTTCTCGCGAGCAGTACTTC. Combining the CDR3 with reference TRBV2 and TRBJ2-7 gives the whole variable domain EPEVTQTPSHQVTQMGQEVILRCVPISNHLYFYWYRQILGQKVEFLVSFYNNEISEKSEIFDDQFSVERPDGSNFTLKIRSTKLEDSAMYFCASTISREQYFGPGTRLTVT.

The gene calls are TRBV2 and TRBJ2-2; tentative D call: TRBD1 (6 bases). CDR1 SNHLY and CDR2 FYNNEI come from the germline V gene. V was shortened by 3 bases and J by 3 bases, with 8 bases between the two germline ends. The CDR3 runs to 14 residues. Here the CDR3 reads CASSEDRDTGELFF. CDR3 in DNA: TGTGCCAGCAGTGAGGACAGAGACACCGGGGAGCTGTTTTTT. Drawing the rest from reference TRBV2 and TRBJ2-2, the complete variable domain is EPEVTQTPSHQVTQMGQEVILRCVPISNHLYFYWYRQILGQKVEFLVSFYNNEISEKSEIFDDQFSVERPDGSNFTLKIRSTKLEDSAMYFCASSEDRDTGELFFGEGSRLTVL.

V is TRBV11-3 and J is TRBJ2-2, with 16 positions matching TRBD2. The CDR3 runs to 17 residues. With 4 bases clipped from V and 5 bases from J, the junction kept 4 bases outside the gene matches. Per the germline V gene, CDR1 is SGHNT and CDR2 is YENEEA. The CDR3 DNA reads as TGTGCCAGCAGCTCCGGGACTAGCGGGAGGGGTACCGGGGAGCTGTTTTTT. Protein product: CASSSGTSGRGTGELFF.

The V and J genes are TRBV9 and TRBJ2-7; 9 bases match TRBD2. The CDR3 is 15 residues long. CDR1 and CDR2 from the germline V gene are SGDLS and YYNGEE. With V trimmed by 0 bases and J by 5 bases, 6 bases remained unmatched. This chain's CDR3 is CASSVATSGSDEQYF. The CDR3 DNA reads TGTGCCAGCAGCGTAGCAACTAGCGGGTCAGACGAGCAGTACTTC.

The chain employs TRBV7-9 and TRBJ1-1, with no clear D. This CDR3 region has 12 residues. Germline assignment: CDR1 SEHNR and CDR2 FQNEAQ (reference sequence). V was cut by 8 bases and J by 0 bases, with 7 bases left in between. The CDR3 bases are TGTGCCAGCCCGGGTCTGAACACTGAAGCTTTCTTT. This sequence encodes CASPGLNTEAFF.

The gene calls are TRBV21-1 and TRBJ1-1. TRBV21-1 is reported as a pseudogene. The CDR3 loop spans 14 amino acids. The CDR3 nucleotides read TGTGCCAGCAGCAAAGAGGCCCGGCGGACTGAAGCTTTCTTT. Protein sequence: CASSKEARRTEAFF.